The present TCR beta chain was sequenced within a study of blood T cell repertoires in COVID-19 (dated by TCRdb to the early 2020s). Background on the whole study: Samples from collaborators originated in the United States, Italy and Spain and spanned both the acute and convalescent phases of COVID-19. The prospective study material was composed of cDNA or gDNA derived from T cells, B-cell-depleted T cells, or PBMCs. Deeply sampled blood TCRbeta repertoires from subjects exposed to, actively infected with, or recovered from COVID-19 were included in the dataset. The repertoires were made available in a free public database intended to serve as a resource for research on the immune response to SARS-CoV-2. The samples were drawn from two sources: the first 160 participants of the ongoing ImmuneRACE study, and 1,000 to 1,500 subjects contributed by 6 global collaborators. The sample metadata nearly always contained a de-identified subject ID, COVID-19 status, age in years and sex. Where HLA class I and class II types were available, the types were taken from metadata supplied by the sample provider, not from assay-based typing.

Overall results and qualifications from the work: Clinical and demographic metadata were provided uncurated, with the amount varying by source and participant.

As to this clone: Its antigen has not been determined. Per-base qualities were not stored, and no clone one base away is much larger.

In Seattle, one collaborating source enrolled patients while the infection was active and tracked those patients longitudinally over the course of disease. The collaborating institutions used their own protocols to collect whole blood in K2EDTA tubes. For TCRbeta analysis, collaborator samples were shipped as frozen whole blood, as isolated PBMCs, or as DNA extracted from either sample type. TCRbeta CDR3 regions were amplified from genomic DNA by means of the immunoSEQ Assay, a bias-controlled multiplex PCR. From the authors' description of their analysis: The number of nucleated cells in each sample was estimated by amplification of reference gene primers within the assay. To quantify the absolute abundance of each unique TCRbeta CDR3 rearrangement, sequence reads were collapsed and filtered. Productive Simpson clonality was computed per sample as the square root of Simpson's diversity index over productive rearrangements. TCRdb re-hosts the immuneACCESS table, in-frame sequences only. Its copies lack some clones; in the studies checked, an unresolved V gene accounts for under half of them, and the cause for the rest is not known. Clone size and the V and J calls come from that table; the DNA yielded D and trimming. This sample gives 330,000 or so clones in total; more than 70% of them show up just once. Around 4% of the sample lies in the top ten.

CDR1 and CDR2 are drawn from the germline V gene: SGHTA, FQGTGA. Inclusive of the bounding cysteine and phenylalanine, the CDR3 is 12 residues long. The entry retains the CDR3 DNA only, 36 bases that are in frame from base 1. V is cut back by 5 bases and J by 13 bases, with 2 bases in the junction unmatched. The receptor comes from a woman in her fifties or sixties with COVID-19, enrolled during active disease. The V and J segments used are TRBV7-3 and TRBJ1-6; 10 middle bases align to TRBD1. Sequencing was performed on peripheral blood. CDR3 region: CASSGDRGPLHF. The nucleotide sequence reads TGTGCCAGCAGCGGGGACAGGGGCCCCCTCCACTTT.